This TCR beta chain originates from a study of blood T cell repertoires in COVID-19. The overall study: PBMCs, B-cell-depleted T cells, or T cells provided the cDNA or gDNA that made up the material.

Produced via immunoSEQ multiplex PCR; TCRdb's table is partial and in-frame only. The profile shows under 300,000 clones, approximately 88% of them singletons. This clone was seen only a few times. This CDR3 comprises 13 residues. Germline-derived CDR1 and CDR2 are DFQATT and SNEGSKA (reference sequence). With 3 bases removed from V and 3 bases from J, the gap between germline ends came to 11 bases. The clonotype originates from a woman aged 40 to 49 with acute COVID-19. Sequenced: PBMCs or T cells enriched from blood (not recorded which). The chain links TRBV20-1 to TRBJ1-2, with a tentative D call TRBD1 (6 bases). As DNA, the CDR3 is TGCAGTGCTAGTCTGGGGGCGGACTATGGCTACACCTTC. This sequence encodes CSASLGADYGYTF.